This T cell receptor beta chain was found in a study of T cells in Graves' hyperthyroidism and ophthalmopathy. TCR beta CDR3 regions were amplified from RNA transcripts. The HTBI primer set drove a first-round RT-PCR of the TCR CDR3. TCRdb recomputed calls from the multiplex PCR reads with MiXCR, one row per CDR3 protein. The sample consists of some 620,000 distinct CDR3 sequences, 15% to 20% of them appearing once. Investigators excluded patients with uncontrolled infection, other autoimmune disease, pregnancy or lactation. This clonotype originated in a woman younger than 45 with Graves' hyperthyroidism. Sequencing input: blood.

The CDR3 region has the DNA TGTGCCAGCAGCGCTCCCGGGACAGGGGGCTCCTACAATGAGCAGTTCTTC. Residues: CASSAPGTGGSYNEQFF. The chain combines TRBV12-3 or TRBV12-4 with TRBJ2-1; 11 bases align to TRBD1. There are 17 residues in the CDR3. V shed 6 bases, J shed 0 bases, and the junction held 7 bases outside the gene matches.